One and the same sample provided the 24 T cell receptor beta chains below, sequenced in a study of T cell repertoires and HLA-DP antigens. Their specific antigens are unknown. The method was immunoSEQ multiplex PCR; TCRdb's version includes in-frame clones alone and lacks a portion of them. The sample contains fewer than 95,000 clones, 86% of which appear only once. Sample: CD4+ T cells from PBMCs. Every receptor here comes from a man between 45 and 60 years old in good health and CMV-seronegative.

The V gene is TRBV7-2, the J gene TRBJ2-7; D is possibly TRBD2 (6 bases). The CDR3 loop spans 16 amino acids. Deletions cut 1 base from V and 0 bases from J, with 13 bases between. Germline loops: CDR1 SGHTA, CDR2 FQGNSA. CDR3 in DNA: TGTGCCAGCAGCTTAGAACGGGGGTTCACCTCCTACGAGCAGTACTTC. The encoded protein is CASSLERGFTSYEQYF.

CDR3 region: CASSLGGGTQYF. CDR3 nucleotides: TGTGCCAGCAGCTTAGGGGGGGGGACCCAGTACTTC. The chain combines TRBV7-6 with TRBJ2-5; TRBD2 agrees at 7 bases. The trim removed 1 base at V and 7 bases at J, leaving 0 bases unmatched. CDR3 size: 12 residues. Germline-derived CDR1 and CDR2 are SGHVS and FNYEAQ.

This CDR3 reads CASSFIGSSYEQYF. The CDR3 coding sequence is TGTGCCAGCAGCTTTATAGGCAGCTCCTACGAGCAGTACTTC. The V call is TRBV7-9, the J call TRBJ2-7; no definite D call. Looked up from germline, CDR1 is SEHNR and CDR2 is FQNEAQ (reference sequence). Trimming removed 3 bases from V and 0 bases from J, with 9 bases in between. The CDR3 is made up of 14 amino acids.

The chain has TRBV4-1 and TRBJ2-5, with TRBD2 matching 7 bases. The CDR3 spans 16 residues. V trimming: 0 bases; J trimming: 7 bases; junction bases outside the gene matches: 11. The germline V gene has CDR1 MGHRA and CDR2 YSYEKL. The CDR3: CASSQEGDYTLGTQYF. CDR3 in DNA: TGCGCCAGCAGCCAAGAAGGGGACTACACACTCGGGACCCAGTACTTC.

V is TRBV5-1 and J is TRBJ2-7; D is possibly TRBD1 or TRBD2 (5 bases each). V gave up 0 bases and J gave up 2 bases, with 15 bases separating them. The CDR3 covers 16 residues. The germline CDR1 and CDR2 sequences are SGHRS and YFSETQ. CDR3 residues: CASSLGRSGRAYEQYF. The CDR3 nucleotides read TGCGCCAGCAGCTTGGGCCGGTCAGGGAGAGCCTACGAGCAGTACTTC.

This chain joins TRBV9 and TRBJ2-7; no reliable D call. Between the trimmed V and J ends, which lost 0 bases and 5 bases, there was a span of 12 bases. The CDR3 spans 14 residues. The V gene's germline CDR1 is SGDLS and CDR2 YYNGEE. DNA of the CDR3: TGTGCCAGCAGCGTAGGGGTTAGTCAAGACGAGCAGTACTTC. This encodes CASSVGVSQDEQYF.

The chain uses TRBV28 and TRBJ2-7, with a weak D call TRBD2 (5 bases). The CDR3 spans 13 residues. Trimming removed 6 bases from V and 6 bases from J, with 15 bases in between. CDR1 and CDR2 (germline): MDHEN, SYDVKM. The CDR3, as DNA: TGTGCCAGCAGGTCTCCCACTAGGGTCGAGCAGTACTTC. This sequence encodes CASRSPTRVEQYF.

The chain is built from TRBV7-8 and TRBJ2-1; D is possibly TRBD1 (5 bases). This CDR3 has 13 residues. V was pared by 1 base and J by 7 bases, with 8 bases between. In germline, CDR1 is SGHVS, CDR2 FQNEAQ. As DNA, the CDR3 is TGTGCCAGCAGCTTAGGACAGTTTAATGAGCAGTTCTTC. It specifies CASSLGQFNEQFF.

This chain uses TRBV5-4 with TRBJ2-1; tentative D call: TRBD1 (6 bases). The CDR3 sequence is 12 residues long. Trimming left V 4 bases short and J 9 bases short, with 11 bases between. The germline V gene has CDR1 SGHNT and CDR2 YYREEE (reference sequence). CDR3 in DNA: TGTGCCAGCAGCCAGGACAGTTTTGAGCAGTTCTTC. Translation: CASSQDSFEQFF.

The CDR3 bases are TGTGCCTGGGATGGCAAAACGGCGGGAGGGGCCAACGTCCTGACTTTC. Translated: CAWDGKTAGGANVLTF. V is TRBV30 and J is TRBJ2-6; D is perhaps TRBD2 (6 bases). Trimming left V 5 bases short and J 4 bases short, with 18 bases between. The CDR3 totals 16 residues. The germline V gene has CDR1 GTSNPN and CDR2 SVGIG (reference sequence).

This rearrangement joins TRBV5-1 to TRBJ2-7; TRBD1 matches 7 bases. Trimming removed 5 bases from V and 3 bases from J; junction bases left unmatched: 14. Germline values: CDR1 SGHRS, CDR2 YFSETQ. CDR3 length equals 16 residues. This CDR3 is CASSLSSGTALYEQYF. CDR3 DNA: TGCGCCAGCAGTTTGTCTTCCGGGACAGCCCTCTACGAGCAGTACTTC. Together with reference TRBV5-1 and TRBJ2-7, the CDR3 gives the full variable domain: KAGVTQTPRYLIKTRGQQVTLSCSPISGHRSVSWYQQTPGQGLQFLFEYFSETQRNKGNFPGRFSGRQFSNSRSEMNVSTLELGDSALYLCASSLSSGTALYEQYFGPGTRLTVT.

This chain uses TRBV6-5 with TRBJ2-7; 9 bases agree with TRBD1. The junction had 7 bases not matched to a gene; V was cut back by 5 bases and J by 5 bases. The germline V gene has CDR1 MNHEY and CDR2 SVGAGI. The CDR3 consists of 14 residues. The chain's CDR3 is CASSRDRVAHEQYF. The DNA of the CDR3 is TGTGCCAGCAGTCGGGACAGGGTGGCCCACGAGCAGTACTTC.

DNA of the CDR3: TGTGCCAGCAGCTCAGGAAACTGGGGGACGGATGGCTACACCTTC. Its protein is CASSSGNWGTDGYTF. The rearrangement joins TRBV5-6 to TRBJ1-2, with TRBD1 as a possible D gene (5 bases). The germline V gene encodes CDR1 SGHDT and CDR2 YYEEEE. V was shortened by 3 bases and J by 6 bases, with 18 bases between the two germline ends. CDR3 size: 15 residues.

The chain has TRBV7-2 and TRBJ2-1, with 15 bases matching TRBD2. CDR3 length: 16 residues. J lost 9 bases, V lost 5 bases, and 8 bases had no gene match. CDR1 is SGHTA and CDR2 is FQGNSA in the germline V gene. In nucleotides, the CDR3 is TGTGCCAGCAGCCCCGGACTAGCGGGGGGGCAGGGTGAGCAGTTCTTC. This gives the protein CASSPGLAGGQGEQFF.

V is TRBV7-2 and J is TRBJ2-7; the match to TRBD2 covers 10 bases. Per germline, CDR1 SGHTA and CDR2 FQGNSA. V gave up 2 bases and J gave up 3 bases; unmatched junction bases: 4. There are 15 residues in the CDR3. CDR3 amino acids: CASSLWGTSVYEQYF. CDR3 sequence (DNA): TGTGCCAGCAGCTTATGGGGGACTAGCGTCTACGAGCAGTACTTC.

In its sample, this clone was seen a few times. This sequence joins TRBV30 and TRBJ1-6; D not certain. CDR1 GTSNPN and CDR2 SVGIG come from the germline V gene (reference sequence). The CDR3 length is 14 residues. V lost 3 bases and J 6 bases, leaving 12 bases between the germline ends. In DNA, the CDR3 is TGTGCCTGGAGAACACCTAGAATTAATTCACCCCTCCACTTT. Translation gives CAWRTPRINSPLHF.

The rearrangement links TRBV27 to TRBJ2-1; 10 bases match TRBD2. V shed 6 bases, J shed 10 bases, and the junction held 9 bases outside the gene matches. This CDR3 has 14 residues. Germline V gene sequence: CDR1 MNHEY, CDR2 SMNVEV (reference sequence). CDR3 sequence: CASSLVASGGEQFF. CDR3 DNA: TGTGCCAGCAGCCTGGTGGCTAGCGGGGGCGAGCAGTTCTTC.

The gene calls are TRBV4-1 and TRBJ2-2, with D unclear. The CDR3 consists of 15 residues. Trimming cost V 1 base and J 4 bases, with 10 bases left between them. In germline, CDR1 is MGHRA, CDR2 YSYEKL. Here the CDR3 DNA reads TGCGCCAGCAGCCAAGGTCAGGCCCCCACCGGGGAGCTGTTTTTT. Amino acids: CASSQGQAPTGELFF.

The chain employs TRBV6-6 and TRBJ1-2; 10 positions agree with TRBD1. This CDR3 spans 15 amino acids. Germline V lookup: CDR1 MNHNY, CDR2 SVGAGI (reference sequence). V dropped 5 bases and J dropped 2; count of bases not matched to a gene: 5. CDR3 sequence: CASSPPGQGNYGYTF. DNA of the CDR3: TGTGCCAGCAGTCCACCGGGACAGGGGAACTATGGCTACACCTTC.

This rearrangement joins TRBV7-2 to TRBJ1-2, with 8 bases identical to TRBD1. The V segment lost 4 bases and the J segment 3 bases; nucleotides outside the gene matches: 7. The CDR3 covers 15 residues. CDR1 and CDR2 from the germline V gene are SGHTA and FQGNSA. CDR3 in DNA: TGTGCCAGCAGCTCTCCCGGACAGGGAGACTATGGCTACACCTTC. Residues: CASSSPGQGDYGYTF.

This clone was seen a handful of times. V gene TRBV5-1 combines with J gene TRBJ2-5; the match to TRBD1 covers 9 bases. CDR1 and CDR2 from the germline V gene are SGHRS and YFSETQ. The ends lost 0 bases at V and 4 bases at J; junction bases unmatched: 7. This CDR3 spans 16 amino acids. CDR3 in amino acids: CASSLALSTGGETQYF. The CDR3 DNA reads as TGCGCCAGCAGCTTGGCGTTATCGACAGGGGGAGAGACCCAGTACTTC.

The CDR3 reads CASSNGQGMNTEAFF. CDR3 nucleotide sequence: TGTGCCAGCAGCAACGGACAGGGGATGAACACTGAAGCTTTCTTT. The chain is built from TRBV5-4 and TRBJ1-1; 9 bases line up with TRBD1. Losses at the gene ends were 4 bases for V and 0 bases for J; bases not matched to a gene: 4. CDR1 and CDR2 (germline): SGHNT, YYREEE (reference sequence). The CDR3 is made up of 15 amino acids. Combining the CDR3 with reference TRBV5-4 and TRBJ1-1 gives the whole variable domain ETGVTQSPTHLIKTRGQQVTLRCSSQSGHNTVSWYQQALGQGPQFIFQYYREEENGRGNFPPRFSGLQFPNYSSELNVNALELDDSALYLCASSNGQGMNTEAFFGQGTRLTVV.

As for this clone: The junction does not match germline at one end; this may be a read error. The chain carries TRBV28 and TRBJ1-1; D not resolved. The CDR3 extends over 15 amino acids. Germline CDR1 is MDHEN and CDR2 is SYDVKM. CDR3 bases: TGTGCCACCAGTGGGCCAAAAGAGGGCAACACTGAAGCTTTCTTT. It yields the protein CATSGPKEGNTEAFF.

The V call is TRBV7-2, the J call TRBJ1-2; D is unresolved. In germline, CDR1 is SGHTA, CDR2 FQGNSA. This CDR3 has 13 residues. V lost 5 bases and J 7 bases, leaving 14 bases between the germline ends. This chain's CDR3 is CASSGNRLFGYTF. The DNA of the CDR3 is TGTGCCAGCAGCGGCAACCGTCTGTTTGGCTACACCTTC.